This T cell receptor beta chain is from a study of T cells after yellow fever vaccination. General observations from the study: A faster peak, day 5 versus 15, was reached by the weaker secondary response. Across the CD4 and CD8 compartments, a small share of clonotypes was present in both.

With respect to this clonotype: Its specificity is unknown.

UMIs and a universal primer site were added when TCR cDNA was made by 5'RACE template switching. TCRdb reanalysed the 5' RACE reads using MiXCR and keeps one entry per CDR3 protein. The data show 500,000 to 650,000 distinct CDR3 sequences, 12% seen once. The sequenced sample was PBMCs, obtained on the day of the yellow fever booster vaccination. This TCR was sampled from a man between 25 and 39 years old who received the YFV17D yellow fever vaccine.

The CDR3 DNA sequence: TGCGCCAGCAGCCCGGGGGGGGTGAAATACCTCTACGAGCAGTACTTC. It encodes CASSPGGVKYLYEQYF. This chain links TRBV5-1 with TRBJ2-7; 8 positions match TRBD2. Per the germline V gene, CDR1 is SGHRS and CDR2 is YFSETQ. V shed 4 bases, J shed 3 bases, and the junction held 12 bases outside the gene matches. This CDR3 region has 16 residues.